This TCR beta chain was observed in a study of T cell repertoires in cytomegalovirus infection (dated by TCRdb to between 2017 and 2020). With regard to the full study: The peptide stimulations were aimed at well-studied HLA-B-restricted epitopes as well as recently identified HLA-C-restricted CMV epitopes, whose presentation resists viral immunomodulation. The HLA type of each donor mattered for the analysis, because public TCR beta signatures pointed to carriage of CMV infection along with the matching HLA type. Broad study findings and their caveats: The ex vivo response was dominated by HLA-C-restricted CMV-specific TCR beta clonotypes, which also provided the single most frequent clonotype in two of eight donors. In both this cohort and an independent cohort of over 350 donors, the cumulative frequency of public TCR beta family members distinguished carriers of CMV infection plus the relevant HLA type.

This specimen's treatment or condition label, interpreted: in vitro stimulation with specific CMV peptide epitopes to enrich CMV-specific T cells. Reading from cysteine to phenylalanine, the CDR3 counts 13 amino acids. Solely the CDR3 DNA is kept, with 39 bases framed from the first base. Clipping removes 6 bases from V and 12 bases from J, with 12 as the unmatched junction base count. CDR1 SEHNR and CDR2 FQNEAQ are derived from the germline V gene (reference sequence). With respect to this clonotype: It lacks a known antigen. The sample holds no much larger clone one base away, and base qualities are not on file.

The sample was run on an Illumina HiSeq 1500. TCRdb's own reprocessing of the public reads used fastp at Q25 and MiXCR and kept productive beta chains. Rows are combined by CDR3 protein, so each entry shows the most common genes and DNA. Within this sample are 40,000 to 60,000 distinct CDR3 sequences, with 20% to 25% of them counted one time only. Roughly 89% of the sample is in the top ten clones. The TCR was taken from a human donor in good health (CMV status not recorded). Some clones in this sample may be carry-over from other donors' samples. Rearrangement joined TRBV7-9 to TRBJ1-2; TRBD1 matches 8 bases in the middle. The sample consisted of CD8+ T cells from cultured PBMCs, taken from culture after CMV antigen stimulation. The nucleotides are TGTGCCAGCAGTCCTGGACAGGGTCCAGGGAACACCTTC. This codes for CASSPGQGPGNTF.